Each of the 18 T cell receptor beta chains below was sequenced from the same sample in a study of blood T cell repertoires in COVID-19. Sequencing used immunoSEQ multiplex PCR; TCRdb keeps in-frame clones, though not all of them. The profile covers more than 250,000 clones, with 70% to 90% appearing a single time and about 5% taken by the ten largest. Sequences were obtained from PBMCs or T cells enriched from blood (not recorded which). These receptors originate from a woman between 25 and 40 years old who had recovered from COVID-19.

The CDR3 here is CAISGTSGGLDEQFF. As DNA, the CDR3 is TGTGCCATCAGTGGGACTAGCGGGGGTCTGGATGAGCAGTTCTTC. This rearrangement joins TRBV10-3 to TRBJ2-1, with 13 bases that match TRBD2. V was clipped by 4 bases and J by 8 bases; unmatched bases: 5. The CDR3 has 15 amino acids. Germline V gene sequence: CDR1 ENHRY, CDR2 SYGVKD.

In DNA form, the CDR3 reads TGTGCCAGCAGCCGACTGGGAGGGCGCGGGGACACTGAAGCTTTCTTT. It is translated as CASSRLGGRGDTEAFF. The chain uses TRBV16 and TRBJ1-1; D is unclear. The CDR3 is 16 amino acids. The V gene lost 4 bases and the J gene lost 3 bases, with 18 bases spanning the gap. Germline CDR1 KGHSY, CDR2 FQNENV.

V is TRBV19 and J is TRBJ1-2, with a weak D call TRBD1 (5 bases). CDR1 and CDR2 from the germline V gene are LNHDA and SQIVND (reference sequence). The CDR3 spans 14 residues. V was shortened by 4 bases and J by 5 bases, with 14 bases between the two germline ends. The CDR3 loop reads CASSTGVGGYGYTF. The CDR3 bases are TGTGCCAGTAGTACGGGCGTCGGGGGGTATGGCTACACCTTC. Full variable domain (remainder filled in from reference TRBV19 and TRBJ1-2): DGGITQSPKYLFRKEGQNVTLSCEQNLNHDAMYWYRQDPGQGLRLIYYSQIVNDFQKGDIAEGYSVSREKKESFPLTVTSAQKNPTAFYLCASSTGVGGYGYTFGSGTRLTVV.

The chain couples TRBV7-3 to TRBJ1-2; D may be TRBD1 (6 bases). Trimming removed 4 bases from V and 1 base from J, with 13 bases in between. CDR3 length: 15 residues. Germline lookup yields CDR1 SGHTA and CDR2 FQGTGA. In DNA form, the CDR3 reads TGTGCCAGCAGCTCCCGGACAGACCTTAACTATGGCTACACCTTC. This sequence encodes CASSSRTDLNYGYTF. The full variable domain, rest sourced from reference TRBV7-3 and TRBJ1-2, is GAGVSQTPSNKVTEKGKYVELRCDPISGHTALYWYRQSLGQGPEFLIYFQGTGAADDSGLPNDRFFAVRPEGSVSTLKIQRTERGDSAVYLCASSSRTDLNYGYTFGSGTRLTVV.

This sequence joins TRBV12-5 and TRBJ2-1; D is perhaps TRBD1 (6 bases). This CDR3 comprises 14 residues. The V end lost 3 bases, the J end lost 8 bases, and 14 bases lay between the germline ends. Germline V gives CDR1 LGHNT, CDR2 FRNRAP. The CDR3 protein is CASGLQGMRYEQFF. The CDR3 nucleotides are TGTGCTAGTGGTTTACAGGGTATGAGGTATGAGCAGTTCTTC.

The rearrangement joins TRBV6-1 to TRBJ1-6; a possible D gene is TRBD1 (6 bases). The CDR3 runs to 17 residues. V lost 0 bases and J 5 bases, leaving 14 bases between the germline ends. CDR1 and CDR2 from the germline V gene are MNHNS and SASEGT. Here the CDR3 DNA reads TGTGCCAGCAGTGAAGCGCTTCGGGGGGCGGATAATTCACCCCTCCACTTT. Encoded protein: CASSEALRGADNSPLHF.

This clone was observed once. J is TRBJ1-1 and V is TRBV15; tentatively, D is TRBD1 (5 bases). Per the germline V gene, CDR1 is LNHNV and CDR2 is YYDKDF (reference sequence). V was shortened by 2 bases and J by 7 bases, with 14 bases between the two germline ends. This CDR3 is built from 14 residues. The CDR3 region is CATSRHLWGGEAFF. CDR3 nucleotides: TGTGCCACCAGCAGACACTTATGGGGCGGTGAAGCTTTCTTT. The full variable domain, completed using reference TRBV15 and TRBJ1-1, is DAMVIQNPRYQVTQFGKPVTLSCSQTLNHNVMYWYQQKSSQAPKLLFHYYDKDFNNEADTPDNFQSRRPNTSFCFLDIRSPGLGDTAMYLCATSRHLWGGEAFFGQGTRLTVV.

The chain is built from TRBV6-1 and TRBJ1-5, with a possible D match to TRBD1 (5 bases). Germline V lookup: CDR1 MNHNS, CDR2 SASEGT. This CDR3 spans 14 amino acids. Trimming cost V 2 bases and J 9 bases, with 14 bases left between them. The CDR3 is CASSEREGKRPQHF. The CDR3 DNA reads TGTGCCAGCAGTGAAAGGGAGGGGAAAAGGCCCCAGCATTTT.

The DNA of the CDR3 is TGTGCCAGCAGTCCCTTCGACACCTATGGCTACACCTTC. This codes for CASSPFDTYGYTF. The V call is TRBV28, the J call TRBJ1-2; D unresolved. The germline V and J ends were trimmed by 5 bases and 4 bases, with 11 bases remaining between them. This CDR3 is 13 amino acids long. Germline V gene lookup returns CDR1 MDHEN and CDR2 SYDVKM.

The rearrangement joins TRBV19 to TRBJ1-4; D is unresolved. The CDR3 runs to 14 residues. Deletions cut 4 bases from V and 5 bases from J, with 11 bases between. CDR1 and CDR2 (germline): LNHDA, SQIVND (reference sequence). The CDR3 sequence is CASSRWAANEKLFF. CDR3 sequence (DNA): TGTGCCAGTAGTAGGTGGGCAGCAAATGAAAAACTGTTTTTT. The whole variable domain, remainder taken from reference TRBV19 and TRBJ1-4, is DGGITQSPKYLFRKEGQNVTLSCEQNLNHDAMYWYRQDPGQGLRLIYYSQIVNDFQKGDIAEGYSVSREKKESFPLTVTSAQKNPTAFYLCASSRWAANEKLFFGSGTQLSVL.

The J gene is TRBJ2-3, the V gene TRBV9; 12 bases fit TRBD2. V dropped 3 bases and J dropped 2; count of bases not matched to a gene: 7. CDR3 length equals 17 residues. Germline V CDR1 and CDR2: SGDLS, YYNGEE. The CDR3 bases are TGTGCCAGCAGCGCCCGACTAGCGGGGGCCATCACAGATACGCAGTATTTT. It yields the protein CASSARLAGAITDTQYF.

The J gene is TRBJ1-3, the V gene TRBV29-1; D call uncertain. CDR1 is SQVTM and CDR2 is ANQGSEA in the germline V gene. V dropped 6 bases and J dropped 0 bases, with 9 bases sitting between them. This CDR3 contains 13 residues. Here the CDR3 DNA reads TGCAGCGTCCGGGAGTCCTCTGGAAACACCATATATTTT. Encoded protein: CSVRESSGNTIYF.

The V gene is TRBV4-1, the J gene TRBJ2-5, with 11 positions matching TRBD2. Germline V gene lookup returns CDR1 MGHRA and CDR2 YSYEKL. The ends lost 0 bases at V and 5 bases at J; junction bases unmatched: 5. The CDR3 runs 16 residues. This CDR3 is CASSQDSSGGWETQYF. The DNA for the CDR3 is TGCGCCAGCAGCCAAGATTCTAGCGGGGGGTGGGAGACCCAGTACTTC.

This clone is a singleton in its sample. The chain combines TRBV19 with TRBJ2-1; the D gene is possibly TRBD2 (5 bases). The V gene's germline CDR1 is LNHDA and CDR2 SQIVND (reference sequence). The CDR3 totals 14 residues. V lost 1 base, J lost 7 bases, and 11 bases lay in between. CDR3 loop: CASSIVKGVNEQFF. CDR3 DNA: TGTGCCAGTAGTATAGTAAAGGGAGTTAATGAGCAGTTCTTC.

The chain joins TRBV4-3 to TRBJ2-3, with D possibly being TRBD1 (7 bases). Germline assignment: CDR1 LGHNA and CDR2 YSLEER. The V gene lost 1 base and the J gene lost 3 bases, with 11 bases spanning the gap. The CDR3 runs to 15 residues. CDR3 amino acids: CASSQGQGGTDTQYF. The CDR3 nucleotides read TGCGCCAGCAGCCAAGGCCAGGGGGGAACAGATACGCAGTATTTT.

The rearrangement links TRBV7-8 to TRBJ2-1; 7 bases match TRBD2. The CDR3 is made up of 15 amino acids. Germline CDR1 SGHVS, CDR2 FQNEAQ. J gave up 7 bases and V 1 base, and 7 bases lay outside the gene matches. The CDR3 DNA is TGTGCCAGCAGCTTAGTAGCGGGCCCGTGGAATGAGCAGTTCTTC. It encodes CASSLVAGPWNEQFF. The full variable domain, in which reference TRBV7-8 and TRBJ2-1 provide the parts outside the CDR3, is GAGVSQSPRYKVAKRGQDVALRCDPISGHVSLFWYQQALGQGPEFLTYFQNEAQLDKSGLPSDRFFAERPEGSVSTLKIQRTQQEDSAVYLCASSLVAGPWNEQFFGPGTRLTVL.

The table lists this clone with a count of one. V gene TRBV6-5 combines with J gene TRBJ1-6, with no clear D. The CDR3 has 15 amino acids. The germline V gene has CDR1 MNHEY and CDR2 SVGAGI. V was cut by 6 bases and J by 0 bases, with 9 bases left in between. Written as DNA, the CDR3 is TGTGCCAGCAGCCTAACGAGCTCCTATAATTCACCCCTCCACTTT. As protein: CASSLTSSYNSPLHF.

A single count supports this clone. The chain employs TRBV5-5 and TRBJ2-5; D is perhaps TRBD1 (6 bases). CDR3 size: 17 residues. V was shortened by 5 bases and J by 5 bases, with 25 bases between the two germline ends. The germline V gene encodes CDR1 SGHKS and CDR2 YYEKEE (reference sequence). This CDR3 is CASSSTVRGANEETQYF. In DNA form, the CDR3 reads TGTGCCAGCAGTTCTACCGTCAGGGGCGCGAATGAGGAGACCCAGTACTTC.